This T cell receptor (beta chain) was sequenced during a study of blood T cell repertoires in COVID-19. The CDR3 has 16 residues. The V end lost 3 bases, the J end lost 0 bases, and 10 bases lay between the germline ends. Per germline, CDR1 SGDLS and CDR2 YYNGEE. Data came from immunoSEQ multiplex PCR; TCRdb stores just in-frame clones and leaves some out. This sample has 300,000 to 350,000 clones, with around 90% found just once. This receptor was obtained from a woman in her thirties or forties with COVID-19, enrolled during active disease. The sequenced sample was peripheral blood. The chain recombines TRBV9 with TRBJ2-6; D might be TRBD2 (6 bases). In DNA, the CDR3 is TGTGCCAGCAGCGCCCCCGGGAGCTCTGGGGCCAACGTCCTGACTTTC. Encoded protein: CASSAPGSSGANVLTF.